This is a list of T cell receptor beta chains from one sample in a study of cytomegalovirus exposure and HLA in healthy donors. TCRdb's copy holds only in-frame clones and misses some; the assay was immunoSEQ multiplex PCR. This sample has over 200,000 clones, with approximately 90% found just once. The specimen was PBMCs. All receptors derive from a woman under 30 in good health and CMV-seronegative. The CDR3 runs from the conserved cysteine through the conserved F or W. The D gene is left open where the match is weak. Not every row has a clone size; where given, it reads once, few, many or a size class.

D gene: TRBD2; clone size: NA; J gene: TRBJ2-1; V gene: TRBV9; CDR3 DNA: TGTGCCAGCAGGATAGCGGGAAGCGCCAATGAGCAGTTCTTC; CDR3 protein: CASRIAGSANEQFF
D gene: NA; clone size: few; J gene: TRBJ1-3; V gene: TRBV2; CDR3 DNA: TGTGCCAGCAGTTTGGCTTTAGGCAGGTCTGGAAACACCATATATTTT; CDR3 protein: CASSLALGRSGNTIYF
D gene: NA; clone size: NA; J gene: TRBJ1-5; V gene: TRBV4-1; CDR3 DNA: TGCGCCAGCAGCCCATCAACGGACAGAAAAATTCATAGCAATCAGCCCCAGCATTTT; CDR3 protein: CASSPSTDRKIHSNQPQHF
D gene: NA; clone size: NA; J gene: TRBJ1-2; V gene: TRBV4-3; CDR3 DNA: TGCGCCAGCACCACCATAGGGGACTATGGCTACACCTTC; CDR3 protein: CASTTIGDYGYTF
D gene: TRBD1; clone size: NA; J gene: TRBJ2-3; V gene: TRBV19; CDR3 DNA: TGTGCCAGTAGTCCCTTTGGACAGGGGGCAGATACGCAGTATTTT; CDR3 protein: CASSPFGQGADTQYF
D gene: NA; clone size: NA; J gene: TRBJ2-6; V gene: TRBV6-5; CDR3 DNA: TGTGCCAGCGGAGACGGGGGTTCTGGGGCCAACGTCCTGACTTTC; CDR3 protein: CASGDGGSGANVLTF
D gene: NA; clone size: NA; J gene: TRBJ1-4; V gene: TRBV7-9; CDR3 DNA: TGTGCCAGCCCCTCAGGAACTGGGACTAATGAAAAACTGTTTTTT; CDR3 protein: CASPSGTGTNEKLFF
D gene: TRBD1; clone size: NA; J gene: TRBJ2-1; V gene: TRBV6-6; CDR3 DNA: TGTGCCAGCAGTTACGGACAGGCTTTTGAGCAGTTCTTC; CDR3 protein: CASSYGQAFEQFF
D gene: TRBD2; clone size: NA; J gene: TRBJ2-5; V gene: TRBV10-2; CDR3 DNA: TGCGCCAGCAGTGATCGGCGGGGGGGCCCCCAGGGAGAGACCCAGTACTTC; CDR3 protein: CASSDRRGGPQGETQYF
D gene: TRBD2; clone size: once; J gene: TRBJ2-5; V gene: TRBV29-1; CDR3 DNA: TGCAGCGTAGGACTAGCGGGAGTGTTTATACGAGAGACCCAGTACTTC; CDR3 protein: CSVGLAGVFIRETQYF
D gene: TRBD1; clone size: once; J gene: TRBJ1-1; V gene: TRBV6-5; CDR3 DNA: TGTGCCAGCAGAATGGGACAGCCGAACACTGAAGCTTTCTTT; CDR3 protein: CASRMGQPNTEAFF
D gene: TRBD2; clone size: NA; J gene: TRBJ2-1; V gene: TRBV27; CDR3 DNA: TGTGCCAGCAGTTTAACGCTAGCGGGAGATGAGCAGTTCTTC; CDR3 protein: CASSLTLAGDEQFF
D gene: NA; clone size: NA; J gene: TRBJ2-3; V gene: TRBV11-2; CDR3 DNA: TGTGCCAGCAGCTTAGGATGGCGCACAGATACGCAGTATTTT; CDR3 protein: CASSLGWRTDTQYF
D gene: NA; clone size: NA; J gene: TRBJ2-1; V gene: TRBV18; CDR3 DNA: TGTGCCAGCGCCCCCCATCGGCCGGGAGCCTACAATGAGCAGTTCTTC; CDR3 protein: CASAPHRPGAYNEQFF
D gene: TRBD1; clone size: NA; J gene: TRBJ2-1; V gene: TRBV7-3; CDR3 DNA: TGTGCCAGCAGCTTAGGGACAGGGACCTACAATGAGCAGTTCTTC; CDR3 protein: CASSLGTGTYNEQFF
D gene: TRBD1; clone size: NA; J gene: TRBJ2-7; V gene: TRBV6-5; CDR3 DNA: TGTGCCAGCGGCCGGGACAGGGGTTCCTACGAGCAGTACTTC; CDR3 protein: CASGRDRGSYEQYF
D gene: NA; clone size: NA; J gene: TRBJ2-4; V gene: TRBV6-5; CDR3 DNA: TGTGCCAGCAGTTACTCGAGTTCTGCGGGGATGAACATTCAGTACTTC; CDR3 protein: CASSYSSSAGMNIQYF
D gene: NA; clone size: once; J gene: TRBJ2-7; V gene: TRBV5-1; CDR3 DNA: TGCGCCATCAGGACTGGCGAGCAGTACTTC; CDR3 protein: CAIRTGEQYF
D gene: TRBD1; clone size: NA; J gene: TRBJ2-7; V gene: TRBV7-2; CDR3 DNA: TGTGCCAGCAGCTTAGGGACAGGGAGATCCTACGAGCAGTACTTC; CDR3 protein: CASSLGTGRSYEQYF
D gene: NA; clone size: NA; J gene: TRBJ1-1; V gene: TRBV7-9; CDR3 DNA: TGTGCCAGCAGCCTATCCTGGAACACTGAAGCTTTCTTT; CDR3 protein: CASSLSWNTEAFF
D gene: NA; clone size: NA; J gene: TRBJ1-2; V gene: TRBV11-2; CDR3 DNA: TGTGCCAGCAGCCGCGTAGACAGGCCCTATGGCTACACCTTC; CDR3 protein: CASSRVDRPYGYTF
D gene: NA; clone size: NA; J gene: TRBJ2-4; V gene: TRBV5-1; CDR3 DNA: TGCGCCAGCAGCTTGGACAACAAAAACATTCAGTACTTC; CDR3 protein: CASSLDNKNIQYF
D gene: TRBD2; clone size: NA; J gene: TRBJ2-1; V gene: TRBV7-9; CDR3 DNA: TGTGCCAGCAGCTCCACTAGCGGGAGCTCCTACAATGAGCAGTTCTTC; CDR3 protein: CASSSTSGSSYNEQFF
D gene: TRBD1; clone size: NA; J gene: TRBJ2-2; V gene: TRBV12-5; CDR3 DNA: TGTGCTAGTGGTTTGGGGGGGTGGGACAGCATAAACACCGGGGAGCTGCTTTTT; CDR3 protein: CASGLGGWDSINTGELLF
D gene: TRBD1; clone size: NA; J gene: TRBJ2-7; V gene: TRBV5-6; CDR3 DNA: TGTGCCACCCGGGGACAGGGGGCCTACGAGCAGTACTTC; CDR3 protein: CATRGQGAYEQYF
D gene: NA; clone size: NA; J gene: TRBJ1-3; V gene: TRBV6-6; CDR3 DNA: TGTGCCAGCAGTCTCCCGGTGGGAGGTGGAAACACCATATATTTT; CDR3 protein: CASSLPVGGGNTIYF
D gene: TRBD1; clone size: NA; J gene: TRBJ1-2; V gene: TRBV9; CDR3 DNA: TGTGCCAGCAGCGAGTGGGACAGGGGGAACTATGGCTACACCTTC; CDR3 protein: CASSEWDRGNYGYTF
D gene: TRBD1; clone size: NA; J gene: TRBJ2-7; V gene: TRBV11-3; CDR3 DNA: TGTGCCAGCAGCTTAGTACAGGGGAGCTACGAGCAGTACTTC; CDR3 protein: CASSLVQGSYEQYF
D gene: TRBD2; clone size: NA; J gene: TRBJ2-2; V gene: TRBV7-2; CDR3 DNA: TGTGCCAGCAGCCCAACTAGCGGTACCGGGGAGCTGTTTTTT; CDR3 protein: CASSPTSGTGELFF
D gene: TRBD1; clone size: NA; J gene: TRBJ2-7; V gene: TRBV18; CDR3 DNA: TGTGCCAGCTCACCCGACAGGGGGACCTACGAGCAGTACTTC; CDR3 protein: CASSPDRGTYEQYF
D gene: NA; clone size: once; J gene: TRBJ1-1; V gene: TRBV7-9; CDR3 DNA: TGTTCCAGCAAAGGACTGGCCACTGAAGCTTTCTTT; CDR3 protein: CSSKGLATEAFF
D gene: NA; clone size: once; J gene: TRBJ1-2; V gene: TRBV19; CDR3 DNA: TGTGCCAGTAGTATAGAGCTATTTCCACACTATGGCTACACCTTC; CDR3 protein: CASSIELFPHYGYTF
D gene: TRBD1; clone size: NA; J gene: TRBJ2-1; V gene: TRBV6-5; CDR3 DNA: TGTGCCAGCGGACTAGACAGGGGGCTTTTCAATGAGCAGTTCTTC; CDR3 protein: CASGLDRGLFNEQFF
D gene: NA; clone size: NA; J gene: TRBJ2-1; V gene: TRBV10-1; CDR3 DNA: TGCGCCAGCAGTGAGTCCTACGACAATGAGCAGTTCTTC; CDR3 protein: CASSESYDNEQFF
D gene: TRBD2; clone size: NA; J gene: TRBJ2-7; V gene: TRBV7-6; CDR3 DNA: TGTGCCAGCAGCCTCTCACTAGCGGCCAATTCCTACGAGCAGTACTTC; CDR3 protein: CASSLSLAANSYEQYF
D gene: TRBD1; clone size: NA; J gene: TRBJ2-1; V gene: TRBV4-1; CDR3 DNA: TGCGCCAGCAGCCAAGATCGCAGGGGGTCCTACAATGAGCAGTTCTTC; CDR3 protein: CASSQDRRGSYNEQFF
D gene: TRBD2; clone size: NA; J gene: TRBJ2-3; V gene: TRBV6-5; CDR3 DNA: TGTGCCAGCAGTTACGGGGGAGGGGTGGCAGATACGCAGTATTTT; CDR3 protein: CASSYGGGVADTQYF
D gene: TRBD1; clone size: NA; J gene: TRBJ1-5; V gene: TRBV30; CDR3 DNA: TGTGCCTGGAGTAGGGACAGGGACCAGCCCCAGCATTTT; CDR3 protein: CAWSRDRDQPQHF
D gene: TRBD2; clone size: NA; J gene: TRBJ2-3; V gene: TRBV18; CDR3 DNA: TGTGCCAGCTCACCATTACAGTCTAGCGGGGCTAGCACAGATACGCAGTATTTT; CDR3 protein: CASSPLQSSGASTDTQYF
D gene: NA; clone size: NA; J gene: TRBJ1-2; V gene: TRBV27; CDR3 DNA: TGTGCCAGCAGTTGGGGCCGGTGGTTTGGCTACACCTTC; CDR3 protein: CASSWGRWFGYTF
D gene: NA; clone size: few; J gene: TRBJ1-5; V gene: TRBV27; CDR3 DNA: TGTGCCAGCAGTTTCGGTGGGCCGGAAGGCAATCAGCCCCAGCATTTT; CDR3 protein: CASSFGGPEGNQPQHF
D gene: NA; clone size: NA; J gene: TRBJ1-4; V gene: TRBV7-9; CDR3 DNA: TGTGCCAGCCCGCGAGGGGAAAAACTGTTTTTT; CDR3 protein: CASPRGEKLFF
D gene: NA; clone size: NA; J gene: TRBJ1-2; V gene: TRBV19; CDR3 DNA: TGTGCCAGTAGTATCAAGGCAGGGGTTGCTGGCTACACCTTC; CDR3 protein: CASSIKAGVAGYTF
D gene: TRBD2; clone size: once; J gene: TRBJ2-7; V gene: TRBV11-2; CDR3 DNA: TGTGCCAGGGGCCCTCTTCCCGGGACTAGCGGAACTTACGAGCAGTACTTC; CDR3 protein: CARGPLPGTSGTYEQYF
D gene: NA; clone size: NA; J gene: TRBJ2-7; V gene: TRBV6-5; CDR3 DNA: TGTGCCAGCAGTAGGAGCGGTTTAGAAAGCGAGCAGTACTTC; CDR3 protein: CASSRSGLESEQYF
D gene: TRBD1; clone size: NA; J gene: TRBJ2-3; V gene: TRBV5-4; CDR3 DNA: TGTGCCAGCAGCTCGAGACAGGGGGAAAGTACGCAGTATTTT; CDR3 protein: CASSSRQGESTQYF
D gene: NA; clone size: NA; J gene: TRBJ1-2; V gene: TRBV6-1; CDR3 DNA: TGTGCCAGCAGTGAACCGATTGGGGGAGGATGGGGCTACACCTTC; CDR3 protein: CASSEPIGGGWGYTF
D gene: TRBD2; clone size: NA; J gene: TRBJ2-1; V gene: TRBV28; CDR3 DNA: TGTGCCAGCAGCGCACTAGCGGGGGAGTCCTACAATGAGCAGTTCTTC; CDR3 protein: CASSALAGESYNEQFF
D gene: NA; clone size: NA; J gene: TRBJ1-4; V gene: TRBV10-3; CDR3 DNA: TGTGCCATCAGTAGGGACATGGCAACTAATGAAAAACTGTTTTTT; CDR3 protein: CAISRDMATNEKLFF
D gene: NA; clone size: NA; J gene: TRBJ1-2; V gene: TRBV6-5; CDR3 DNA: TGTGCCAGCAGTTCCCCGGGGAGGGCTTATGGCTACACCTTC; CDR3 protein: CASSSPGRAYGYTF
D gene: NA; clone size: NA; J gene: TRBJ2-7; V gene: TRBV9; CDR3 DNA: TGTGCCAGTGAGGACTCGAACTCCTACGAGCAGTACTTC; CDR3 protein: CASEDSNSYEQYF
D gene: TRBD2; clone size: NA; J gene: TRBJ2-2; V gene: TRBV29-1; CDR3 DNA: TGCAGCGTGGATCTAGCGGGAGGGGAGCTGTTTTTT; CDR3 protein: CSVDLAGGELFF
D gene: TRBD2; clone size: NA; J gene: TRBJ2-5; V gene: TRBV5-1; CDR3 DNA: TGCGCCAGCAGCCGTAGCGGGGGAGAGACCCAGTACTTC; CDR3 protein: CASSRSGGETQYF
D gene: TRBD1; clone size: NA; J gene: TRBJ1-3; V gene: TRBV18; CDR3 DNA: TGTGCCAGCTCAGGACAGGGGATCAGGAACACCATATATTTT; CDR3 protein: CASSGQGIRNTIYF